What follows describes a single TCR beta chain. TCRdb re-called the 5' RACE reads; every CDR3 protein appears as one record, without DNA. Its table records roughly 330,000 distinct CDR3 sequences. The entry originates in a study of monozygotic twins with inflammatory bowel disease. CDR1 and CDR2 from the germline V gene are KGHDR and SFDVKD. This CDR3 has 16 residues. Sequences were obtained from blood. The TCR originated in a human donor with ulcerative colitis or Crohn's disease, or a healthy co-twin of an affected twin (not recorded which). The V call is TRBV24-1, the J call TRBJ2-5; TCRdb outputs TRBD2, but without DNA this stays unchecked. CDR3 sequence reads: CATSDLGSTSRETQYF.